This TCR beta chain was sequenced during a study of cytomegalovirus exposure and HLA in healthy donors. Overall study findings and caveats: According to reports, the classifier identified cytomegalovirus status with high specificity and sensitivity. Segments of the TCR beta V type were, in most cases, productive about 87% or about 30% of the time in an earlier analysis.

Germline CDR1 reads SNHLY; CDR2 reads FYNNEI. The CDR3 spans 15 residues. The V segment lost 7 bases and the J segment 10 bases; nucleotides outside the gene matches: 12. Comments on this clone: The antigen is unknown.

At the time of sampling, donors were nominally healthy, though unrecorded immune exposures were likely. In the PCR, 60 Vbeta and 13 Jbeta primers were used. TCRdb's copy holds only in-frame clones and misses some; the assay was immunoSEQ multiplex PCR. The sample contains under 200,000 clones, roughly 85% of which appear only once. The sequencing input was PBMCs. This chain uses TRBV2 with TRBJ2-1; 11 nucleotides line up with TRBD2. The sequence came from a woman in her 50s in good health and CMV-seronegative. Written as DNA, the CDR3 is TGTGCCAGCACACCCACTAGCGGGAGTCTATGGGAGCAGTTCTTC. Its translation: CASTPTSGSLWEQFF.